Shown below are 23 T cell receptor beta chains from a single sample sequenced in a study of memory CD4+ T cells and cytomegalovirus serostatus. Some clones are missing from TCRdb's copy, which holds only in-frame ones; the method was immunoSEQ multiplex PCR. Altogether 35,000 to 45,000 clones are present, around 75% being singletons, with the ten largest covering 0.79%. The sort gate was single viable CD3+CD4+CD8-CD45RO+ cells for memory CD4+ T cells. The source material was memory CD4+ T cells from blood. These receptors all stem from an adult in good health and CMV-seronegative.

This sequence joins TRBV7-8 and TRBJ1-4; 7 nucleotides line up with TRBD1. This CDR3 contains 17 residues. V shed 5 bases, J shed 8 bases, and the junction held 17 bases outside the gene matches. The germline V gene has CDR1 SGHVS and CDR2 FQNEAQ. The DNA for the CDR3 is TGTGCCAGCAGCGCATCCGTAAACCGACAGGGTAACGAAAAACTGTTTTTT. This codes for CASSASVNRQGNEKLFF.

In its sample, this clone was seen a few times. V is TRBV7-9 and J is TRBJ2-1; TRBD2 aligns across 8 bases. CDR3 length: 14 amino acids. V was pared by 5 bases and J by 8 bases, with 8 bases of the junction left unmatched. Germline V gene sequence: CDR1 SEHNR, CDR2 FQNEAQ (reference sequence). The DNA of the CDR3 is TGTGCCAGCAGCGCCATACTAGCGGTCCATGAGCAGTTCTTC. The encoded protein is CASSAILAVHEQFF. The whole variable domain, filled in from reference TRBV7-9 and TRBJ2-1, reads DTGVSQNPRHKITKRGQNVTFRCDPISEHNRLYWYRQTLGQGPEFLTYFQNEAQLEKSRLLSDRFSAERPKGSFSTLEIQRTEQGDSAMYLCASSAILAVHEQFFGPGTRLTVL.

The chain has TRBV18 and TRBJ1-4; a weak D match, TRBD1 (6 bases). The CDR3 has 16 residues. The V gene lost 5 bases and the J gene lost 0 bases, with 13 bases spanning the gap. Per germline, CDR1 KGHSH and CDR2 LQKENI. The CDR3 reads CASSSTGPSTNEKLFF. DNA for the CDR3: TGTGCCAGCTCATCGACAGGCCCATCAACTAATGAAAAACTGTTTTTT. The full variable domain, rest sourced from reference TRBV18 and TRBJ1-4, is NAGVMQNPRHLVRRRGQEARLRCSPMKGHSHVYWYRQLPEEGLKFMVYLQKENIIDESGMPKERFSAEFPKEGPSILRIQQVVRGDSAAYFCASSSTGPSTNEKLFFGSGTQLSVL.

The chain employs TRBV28 and TRBJ2-7, with a possible D match to TRBD1 (6 bases). Germline CDR1 reads MDHEN; CDR2 reads SYDVKM. This CDR3 spans 13 amino acids. Trimming took 7 bases from V and 2 from J, leaving 12 bases between them. The CDR3: CASTGDGPYEQYF. DNA of the CDR3: TGTGCCAGCACAGGGGATGGGCCCTACGAGCAGTACTTC. The whole variable domain, filled in from reference TRBV28 and TRBJ2-7, reads DVKVTQSSRYLVKRTGEKVFLECVQDMDHENMFWYRQDPGLGLRLIYFSYDVKMKEKGDIPEGYSVSREKKERFSLILESASTNQTSMYLCASTGDGPYEQYFGPGTRLTVT.

The CDR3 region is CASSQQGAGTGNTIYF. The CDR3 nucleotides are TGTGCCAGCAGTCAGCAGGGGGCAGGGACTGGAAACACCATATATTTT. V usage is TRBV6-6 and J usage is TRBJ1-3; the match to TRBD1 covers 8 bases. V shed 5 bases, J shed 2 bases, and the junction held 8 bases outside the gene matches. The CDR3 extends over 16 amino acids. CDR1 is MNHNY and CDR2 is SVGAGI in the germline V gene (reference sequence).

The V call is TRBV30, the J call TRBJ2-4, with D uncertain. CDR1 is GTSNPN and CDR2 is SVGIG in the germline V gene (reference sequence). The CDR3 has 11 amino acids. V was shortened by 5 bases and J by 5 bases, with 7 bases between the two germline ends. The CDR3, as DNA: TGTGCCTGGGCGGTAGAAAACATTCAGTACTTC. It yields the protein CAWAVENIQYF.

The chain employs TRBV7-3 and TRBJ2-3; possible D gene TRBD1, 6 bases. V lost 5 bases and J 5 bases, leaving 11 bases between the germline ends. CDR1 and CDR2 (germline): SGHTA, FQGTGA. The CDR3 is 13 amino acids. The CDR3 region is CASSPRGGDTQYF. CDR3 in DNA: TGTGCCAGCAGCCCCCGAGGGGGAGATACGCAGTATTTT.

The rearrangement links TRBV30 to TRBJ1-6; TRBD1 matches at 8 bases. The germline V gene has CDR1 GTSNPN and CDR2 SVGIG (reference sequence). Losses at the gene ends were 2 bases for V and 9 bases for J; bases not matched to a gene: 9. This CDR3 has 15 residues. This CDR3 is CAWSTGQGFVSPLHF. The CDR3 nucleotides read TGTGCCTGGAGTACCGGACAGGGTTTTGTTTCACCCCTCCACTTT. Supplemented by reference TRBV30 and TRBJ1-6, the full variable domain reads SQTIHQWPATLVQPVGSPLSLECTVEGTSNPNLYWYRQAAGRGLQLLFYSVGIGQISSEVPQNLSASRPQDRQFILSSKKLLLSDSGFYLCAWSTGQGFVSPLHFGNGTRLTVT.

This clone was counted between two and nine times. The chain links TRBV30 to TRBJ1-1; no clear D gene. The CDR3 is made up of 11 amino acids. Between the trimmed V and J ends, which lost 5 bases and 2 bases, there was a span of 6 bases. Germline V gives CDR1 GTSNPN, CDR2 SVGIG (reference sequence). The CDR3 loop is CAWWYNTEAFF. DNA for the CDR3: TGTGCCTGGTGGTACAACACTGAAGCTTTCTTT.

The chain is built from TRBV5-1 and TRBJ2-3; 9 nucleotides align to TRBD1. CDR1 and CDR2 from the germline V gene are SGHRS and YFSETQ. The CDR3 sequence is 13 residues long. With 7 bases clipped from V and 6 bases from J, the junction kept 6 bases outside the gene matches. CDR3 amino acids: CASGGQGPDTQYF. The CDR3 nucleotides are TGCGCCAGCGGGGGACAGGGTCCCGATACGCAGTATTTT.

This clone was counted only a few times. The rearrangement uses TRBV5-8 and TRBJ1-5, with D maybe TRBD1 (5 bases). Germline-derived CDR1 and CDR2 are SGHTS and YDEGEE. V lost 2 bases to trimming and J lost 4 bases, with 13 bases between them. The CDR3 has 15 residues. The CDR3 sequence is CASSFILGLNQPQHF. The DNA for the CDR3 is TGTGCCAGCAGCTTTATCCTGGGACTAAATCAGCCCCAGCATTTT.

V and J are TRBV30 and TRBJ1-6; 11 bases are a match to TRBD1. The CDR3 length is 14 residues. The J segment lost 10 bases and the V segment lost 7 bases, leaving 9 bases of the junction unmatched. The V gene's germline CDR1 is GTSNPN and CDR2 SVGIG (reference sequence). The CDR3 loop reads CAFAGQGVGSPLHF. The CDR3 bases are TGTGCCTTCGCGGGACAGGGGGTCGGGTCACCCCTCCACTTT.

This clone was seen once. In DNA form, the CDR3 reads TGTGCCAGCAGCGGAGAGGACAGGGACATTCAGTACTTC. This encodes CASSGEDRDIQYF. J is TRBJ2-4 and V is TRBV11-1; 8 nucleotides agree with TRBD1. V lost 5 bases to trimming and J lost 8 bases; unmatched junction nucleotides: 5. CDR3 size: 13 residues. In germline, CDR1 is SGHAT, CDR2 FQDESV (reference sequence).

The chain links TRBV7-3 to TRBJ2-1; 8 positions match TRBD2. Trimming removed 5 bases from V and 9 bases from J; junction bases left unmatched: 12. The CDR3 is 15 amino acids. Looked up from germline, CDR1 is SGHTA and CDR2 is FQGTGA. The CDR3 region is CASSPFSGGAGEQFF. CDR3 nucleotide sequence: TGTGCCAGCAGCCCGTTTTCGGGGGGGGCCGGTGAGCAGTTCTTC. The full variable domain, with the rest looked up from reference TRBV7-3 and TRBJ2-1, is GAGVSQTPSNKVTEKGKYVELRCDPISGHTALYWYRQSLGQGPEFLIYFQGTGAADDSGLPNDRFFAVRPEGSVSTLKIQRTERGDSAVYLCASSPFSGGAGEQFFGPGTRLTVL.

This chain links TRBV6-5 with TRBJ2-3; D tentatively fits TRBD1 or TRBD2 (6 bases each). Germline values: CDR1 MNHEY, CDR2 SVGAGI. The CDR3 covers 14 residues. V lost 4 bases, J lost 12 bases, and 20 bases lay in between. As DNA, the CDR3 is TGTGCCAGCAGTTCCGGGAGAGGACAGCTAATACAGTATTTT. Translated: CASSSGRGQLIQYF.

The rearrangement uses TRBV12-5 and TRBJ2-5, with TRBD2 as a possible D gene (6 bases). Trimming pared 0 bases from V and 7 bases from J, leaving 12 bases between. The CDR3 contains 14 residues. Germline CDR1 and CDR2: LGHNT and FRNRAP. Here the CDR3 DNA reads TGTGCTAGTGGTTTGGTATCGCAGGGAGGGACCCAGTACTTC. It encodes CASGLVSQGGTQYF.

The J gene is TRBJ1-2, the V gene TRBV29-1; D is possibly TRBD1 (6 bases). CDR3 length equals 11 residues. Germline-derived CDR1 and CDR2 are SQVTM and ANQGSEA. Trimming removed 6 bases from V and 8 bases from J, with 13 bases in between. The CDR3 DNA sequence: TGCAGCGTCAGAGGGGGGTACGGCTACACCTTC. This encodes CSVRGGYGYTF.

The chain employs TRBV18 and TRBJ1-3; TRBD1 matches at 7 bases. The V gene's germline CDR1 is KGHSH and CDR2 LQKENI. V gave up 2 bases and J gave up 0 bases; unmatched junction bases: 7. CDR3 size: 17 residues. DNA for the CDR3: TGTGCCAGCTCACCAGGGCCAAGGGACAGCTCTGGAAACACCATATATTTT. This gives the protein CASSPGPRDSSGNTIYF.

This clone was counted once. The junction shows a germline mismatch at one end, possibly a read error. This specimen includes other DNA sequences encoding the same CDR3. The rearrangement uses TRBV19 and TRBJ2-6; D gene unclear. The CDR3 runs 16 residues. Germline V gene lookup returns CDR1 LNHDA and CDR2 SQIVND (reference sequence). DNA of the CDR3: TGTGCCAGTATGTCCCCCGGTCAGGCTGGAGCCAACGTCCTGACTTTC. Its translation: CASMSPGQAGANVLTF.

The V call is TRBV2, the J call TRBJ2-3; D remains unclear. Trimming left V 6 bases short and J 8 bases short, with 12 bases between. Germline V gene data show CDR1 as SNHLY and CDR2 as FYNNEI. The CDR3 is 12 amino acids. CDR3 protein: CASSVTAGTQYF. CDR3 nucleotide sequence: TGTGCCAGCAGCGTAACAGCAGGTACGCAGTATTTT.

The chain has TRBV7-9 and TRBJ1-5; D unclear. V was pared by 3 bases and J by 4 bases, with 10 bases between. This CDR3 is built from 14 residues. Germline V gene sequence: CDR1 SEHNR, CDR2 FQNEAQ (reference sequence). Here the CDR3 DNA reads TGTGCCAGCAGCTTTGGGGTGCGGAATCAGCCCCAGCATTTT. It yields the protein CASSFGVRNQPQHF.

The chain recombines TRBV6-6 with TRBJ2-2; TRBD2 is a possible D gene (6 bases). CDR3 size: 14 residues. V lost 8 bases and J lost 1, with 11 bases in between. The germline gives CDR1 MNHNY, CDR2 SVGAGI (reference sequence). Here the CDR3 reads CASGGTVNTGELFF. The CDR3 DNA follows: TGTGCCAGCGGGGGGACGGTGAACACCGGGGAGCTGTTTTTT.

CDR3 sequence: CASSVLRDGEAFF. The CDR3 DNA is TGTGCCAGCAGCGTCCTCCGGGACGGTGAAGCTTTCTTT. The chain uses TRBV7-9 and TRBJ1-1, with D possibly TRBD1 on 5 matching bases. V was cut by 5 bases and J by 7 bases, with 14 bases left in between. This CDR3 spans 13 amino acids. The V gene's germline CDR1 is SEHNR and CDR2 FQNEAQ (reference sequence).